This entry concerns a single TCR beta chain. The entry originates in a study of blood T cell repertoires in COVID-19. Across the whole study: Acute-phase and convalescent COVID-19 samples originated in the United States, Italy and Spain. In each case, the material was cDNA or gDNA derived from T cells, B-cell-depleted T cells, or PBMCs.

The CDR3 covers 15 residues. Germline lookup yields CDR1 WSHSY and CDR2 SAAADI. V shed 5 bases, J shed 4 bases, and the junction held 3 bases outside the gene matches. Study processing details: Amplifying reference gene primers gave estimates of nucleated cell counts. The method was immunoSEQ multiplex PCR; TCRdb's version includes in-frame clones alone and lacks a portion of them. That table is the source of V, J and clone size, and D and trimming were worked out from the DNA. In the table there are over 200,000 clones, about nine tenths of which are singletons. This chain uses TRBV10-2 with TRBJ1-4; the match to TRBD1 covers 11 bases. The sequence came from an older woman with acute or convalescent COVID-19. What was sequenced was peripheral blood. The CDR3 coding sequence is TGCGCCAGCAGTTGGGACAGGGGGGTTAATGAAAAACTGTTTTTT. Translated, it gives CASSWDRGVNEKLFF.